Listed here is a single T cell receptor (beta chain). The antigen is unknown. This CDR3 has 14 amino acids. Per the germline V gene, CDR1 is KGHSH and CDR2 is LQKENI. The V end was cut by 5 bases, the J end by 0 bases, with 11 bases between. Vbeta (60) and Jbeta (13) primers were used in the PCR. Profiling relied on immunoSEQ multiplex PCR, and the TCRdb table lists in-frame clones only, not all of them. Among around 170,000 clones listed, roughly 84% were seen once. These data are taken from a study of cytomegalovirus exposure and HLA in healthy donors. Study outcomes and limitations: When a later analysis was performed, an Asian-associated ancestry cluster reportedly had fewer N-insertions than the roughly 670-donor mean.

What was sequenced was PBMCs. The sequence was obtained from a woman aged 45-65 years in good health and CMV-seropositive. The chain employs TRBV18 and TRBJ2-7; D perhaps matches TRBD1 (6 bases). The CDR3 DNA follows: TGTGCCAGCTCATCGCCGGACAGCTCCTACGAGCAGTACTTC. Protein sequence: CASSSPDSSYEQYF. The full variable domain, in which reference TRBV18 and TRBJ2-7 provide the parts outside the CDR3, is NAGVMQNPRHLVRRRGQEARLRCSPMKGHSHVYWYRQLPEEGLKFMVYLQKENIIDESGMPKERFSAEFPKEGPSILRIQQVVRGDSAAYFCASSSPDSSYEQYFGPGTRLTVT.